The rows below give T cell receptor beta chains drawn from one sample of a study of T-cell memory formation after mild COVID-19. MiXCR, applied by TCRdb to the 5' RACE reads, yields one record per CDR3 protein. This sample has about 190,000 distinct CDR3 sequences, with over 20% found just once. The sequenced material came from PBMCs or a T cell subset sorted from them (not recorded which). The receptors come from an adult woman who had mild COVID-19 (a few samples of this study predate the infection). Cell type and time point are not known. CDR3s include the opening cysteine and the closing phenylalanine or tryptophan. The order of the fields is clone size, J gene, V gene, D gene, CDR3 protein. A D gene is named only where the DNA matches it firmly. Only some rows state a clone size, as once, few, many or a class for expanded clones.

>few|TRBJ1-2|TRBV7-6|NA
CASSYDSSYGYTF
>few|TRBJ2-1|TRBV7-9|NA
CASSLGEQFF
>NA|TRBJ2-5|TRBV7-6|NA
CASSLAQLGQETQYF
>NA|TRBJ2-1|TRBV24-1|NA
CATGAGGEQFF
>few|TRBJ1-1|TRBV5-1|NA
CASSFGVEMMNTEAFF
>medium-sized|TRBJ2-7|TRBV20-1|NA
CSAEGTSNSYEQYF
>NA|TRBJ1-5|TRBV7-8|NA
CASSQRGWSNQPQHF
>NA|TRBJ1-2|TRBV29-1|TRBD1
CSVESDRGPYGYTF
>NA|TRBJ2-1|TRBV12-3/TRBV12-4|NA
CASSLTGIWFF
>NA|TRBJ2-7|TRBV7-2|TRBD1
CASSLPGQGDWEQYF
>few|TRBJ2-3|TRBV7-3|TRBD1
CASSSPGQGFFTQYF
>few|TRBJ1-2|TRBV7-2|NA
CASTLSGDNYGYTF
>NA|TRBJ2-7|TRBV4-1|NA
CASSQVSGNNEQYF
>NA|TRBJ2-1|TRBV4-3|NA
CASSPDVRNFGEQFF
>few|TRBJ1-1|TRBV29-1|NA
CSAAGTGANTEAFF
>NA|TRBJ2-1|TRBV7-9|NA
CASSLANSAANEQFF
>NA|TRBJ2-6|TRBV13|NA
CASSPLGANVLTF
>NA|TRBJ1-6|TRBV6-5|NA
CASSYGVENSPLHF
>few|TRBJ1-2|TRBV7-8|TRBD1
CASSLDRGQDGYTF
>few|TRBJ2-1|TRBV3-1|TRBD2
CASSPLAGGPREQFF
>NA|TRBJ2-7|TRBV7-8|NA
CASSPLTGMREQYF
>few|TRBJ2-6|TRBV7-9|NA
CASSHLLSGANVLTF
>NA|TRBJ2-1|TRBV7-2|NA
CASSPGTGYNEQFF
>few|TRBJ2-1|TRBV5-1|TRBD2
CASSSPSGGNEQFF